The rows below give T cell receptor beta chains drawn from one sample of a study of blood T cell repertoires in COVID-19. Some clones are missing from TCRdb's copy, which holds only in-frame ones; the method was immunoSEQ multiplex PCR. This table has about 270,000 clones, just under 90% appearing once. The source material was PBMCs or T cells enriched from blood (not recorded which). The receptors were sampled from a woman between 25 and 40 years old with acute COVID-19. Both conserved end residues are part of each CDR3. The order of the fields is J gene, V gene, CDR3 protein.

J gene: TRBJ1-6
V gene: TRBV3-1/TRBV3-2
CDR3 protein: CASAGSYNSPLHF

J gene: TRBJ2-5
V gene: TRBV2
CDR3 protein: CASSQTREETQYF

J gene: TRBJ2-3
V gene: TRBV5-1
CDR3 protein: CASSFLSLAGTDTQYF

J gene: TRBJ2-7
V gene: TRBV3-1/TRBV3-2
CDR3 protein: CASSQRWDSGYEQYF

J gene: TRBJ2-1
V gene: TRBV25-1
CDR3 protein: CASSVLSSYNEQFF

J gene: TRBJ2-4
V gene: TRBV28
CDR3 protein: CASSLTGTGFGAKNIQYF

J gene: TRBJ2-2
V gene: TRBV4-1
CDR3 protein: CASSQAPGTTGELFF

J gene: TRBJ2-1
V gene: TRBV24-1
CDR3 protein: CATSDRDRGLEQFF

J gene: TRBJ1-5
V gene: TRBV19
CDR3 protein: CASLEVGNQPQHF

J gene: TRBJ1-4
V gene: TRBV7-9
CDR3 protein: CASRQTGQRSEKLFF

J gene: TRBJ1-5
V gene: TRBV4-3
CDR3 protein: CASSQITGSNQPQHF

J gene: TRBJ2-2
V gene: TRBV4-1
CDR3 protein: CASSLDRQNTGELFF

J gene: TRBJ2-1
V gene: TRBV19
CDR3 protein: CASSVTGTGFYNEQFF

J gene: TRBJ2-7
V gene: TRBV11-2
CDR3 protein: CASSGIAGAHLEQYF

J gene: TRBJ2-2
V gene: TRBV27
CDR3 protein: CASSPHGGKPTGELFF

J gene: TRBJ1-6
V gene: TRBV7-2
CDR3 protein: CASSLKPGVVSPLHF

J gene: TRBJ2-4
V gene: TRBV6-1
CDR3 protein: CASSEAEVLAKNIQYF

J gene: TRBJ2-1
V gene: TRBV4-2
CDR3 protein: CASSLSGTNEQFF

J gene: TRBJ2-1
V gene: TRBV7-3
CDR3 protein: CASSRTSGPYNEQFF

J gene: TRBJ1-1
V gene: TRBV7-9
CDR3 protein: CASSPLTGMNTEAFF

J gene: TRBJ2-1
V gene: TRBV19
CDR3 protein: CASSIDRHGGMHNEQFF

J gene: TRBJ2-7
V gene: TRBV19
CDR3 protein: CASSLQGFNEQYF

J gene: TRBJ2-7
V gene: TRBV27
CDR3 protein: CASSLSGSYEQYF

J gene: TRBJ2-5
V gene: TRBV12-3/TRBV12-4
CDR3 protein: CASSLLDRETQYF

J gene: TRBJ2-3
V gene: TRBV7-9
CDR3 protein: CASTKLETGSTDTQYF

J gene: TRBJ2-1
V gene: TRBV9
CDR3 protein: CASSVGPAGSYNEQFF

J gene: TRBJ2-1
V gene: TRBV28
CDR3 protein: CASSPNGASGRVGNEQFF

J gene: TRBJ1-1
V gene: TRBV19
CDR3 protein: CASSIQGALGTEAFF

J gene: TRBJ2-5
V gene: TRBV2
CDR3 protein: CASKRSQETQYF

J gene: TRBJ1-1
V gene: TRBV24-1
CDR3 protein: CATSDPRTGGSEAFF

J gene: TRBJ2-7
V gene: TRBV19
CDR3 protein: CASSPGDRGHYEQYF

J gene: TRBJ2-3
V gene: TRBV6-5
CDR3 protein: CASRDGGRPDTQYF

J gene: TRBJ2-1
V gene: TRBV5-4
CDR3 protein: CASSLSGDVNEQFF

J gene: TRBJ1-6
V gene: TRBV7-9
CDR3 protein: CASSHQEEQNSPLHF

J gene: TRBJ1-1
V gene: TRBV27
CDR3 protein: CASRSTGWAEAFF

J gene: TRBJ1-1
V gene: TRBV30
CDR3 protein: CAWSGTGDRMNTEAFF

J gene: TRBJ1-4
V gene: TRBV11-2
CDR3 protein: CASSFDRATNEKLFF

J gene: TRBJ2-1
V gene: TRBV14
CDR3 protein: CASSPIAGVGNEQFF

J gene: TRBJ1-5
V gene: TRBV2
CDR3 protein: CASSVSGVQPQHF

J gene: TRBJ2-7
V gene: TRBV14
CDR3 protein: CASSLLEVGLAGNYEQYF

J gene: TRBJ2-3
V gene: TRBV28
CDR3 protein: CASSLGREGLSTDTQYF

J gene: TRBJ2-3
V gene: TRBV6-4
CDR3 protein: CASSDPLSREFTDTQYF

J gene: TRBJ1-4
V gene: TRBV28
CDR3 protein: CASSFPAGGRANEKLFF

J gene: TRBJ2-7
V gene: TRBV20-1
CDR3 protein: CSASTGTDEQYF

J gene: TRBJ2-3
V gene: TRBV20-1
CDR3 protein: CTRKLADTQYF

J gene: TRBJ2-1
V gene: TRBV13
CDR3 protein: CASSLEGLAGGESSYNEQFF

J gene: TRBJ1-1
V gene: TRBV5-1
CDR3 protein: CASSFGERNTEAFF